One and the same sample provided the 8 T cell receptor beta chains below, sequenced in a study of blood T cells in healthy people across ages. The second PCR ran roughly 7 to 11 cycles with a sample-barcoded 5' primer and J-beta primers. Each CDR3 protein gets one entry after TCRdb re-called the 5' RACE reads with MiXCR. The table shows 1,800,000 or so distinct CDR3 sequences, with roughly 43% occurring only once. Sequencing was done on a sample of blood. Receptor source: a human donor in good health.

This clonotype has more than one count but fewer than ten. The rearrangement joins TRBV5-6 to TRBJ1-4, with 7 bases that match TRBD1. The V gene's germline CDR1 is SGHDT and CDR2 YYEEEE. This CDR3 is built from 15 residues. J lost 0 bases, V lost 5 bases, and 4 bases had no gene match. The CDR3 DNA reads as TGTGCCAGCAGGCTAACAGGGGCAACTAATGAAAAACTGTTTTTT. The encoded protein is CASRLTGATNEKLFF.

Only a few counts were recorded for this clonotype. The CDR3 here is CASSFLAEGANEKLFF. In DNA, the CDR3 is TGTGCCAGCAGTTTCCTCGCGGAAGGGGCTAATGAAAAACTGTTTTTT. The chain combines TRBV28 with TRBJ1-4; TRBD1 is a possible D gene (5 bases). Trimming cost V 3 bases and J 3 bases, with 14 bases left between them. Germline V CDR1 and CDR2: MDHEN, SYDVKM. The CDR3 extends over 16 amino acids.

The chain carries TRBV4-1 and TRBJ1-2; possible D gene TRBD1, 5 bases. This CDR3 is built from 13 residues. Germline V gene lookup returns CDR1 MGHRA and CDR2 YSYEKL. Deletions cut 3 bases from V and 7 bases from J, with 12 bases between. Here the CDR3 DNA reads TGCGCCAGCAGCCACACAGGACACCCTGGCTACACCTTC. Translating gives CASSHTGHPGYTF.

This clonotype occurred a few times. The chain couples TRBV29-1 to TRBJ1-5, with no clear D. V was cut by 4 bases and J by 3 bases, with 10 bases left in between. The CDR3 is made up of 13 amino acids. Germline CDR1 reads SQVTM; CDR2 reads ANQGSEA. DNA of the CDR3: TGCAGCGTTGGAGGAGGCGACAATCAGCCCCAGCATTTT. Encoded protein: CSVGGGDNQPQHF.

The chain employs TRBV7-8 and TRBJ2-7; perhaps TRBD1 as D (6 bases). Germline V CDR1 and CDR2: SGHVS, FQNEAQ. Trimming pared 2 bases from V and 1 base from J, leaving 12 bases between. The length of the CDR3 is 15 residues. This CDR3 reads CASSLKRTASYEQYF. The CDR3 DNA follows: TGTGCCAGCAGCTTAAAAAGGACAGCATCCTACGAGCAGTACTTC.

This clonotype was seen more than once but under ten times. This rearrangement joins TRBV20-1 to TRBJ1-2, with D perhaps matching TRBD1 (5 bases). CDR1 and CDR2 (germline): DFQATT, SNEGSKA (reference sequence). This CDR3 has 14 residues. V was cut by 3 bases and J by 3 bases, with 14 bases left in between. CDR3 nucleotides: TGCAGTGCTAGTACAGGACCCCTTGACTATGGCTACACCTTC. Translated: CSASTGPLDYGYTF.

This clonotype was seen a few times. The V gene is TRBV29-1, the J gene TRBJ2-3; TRBD1 might be the D (6 bases). This CDR3 is 14 amino acids long. Between the trimmed V and J ends, which lost 3 bases and 2 bases, there was a span of 12 bases. Germline V gene lookup returns CDR1 SQVTM and CDR2 ANQGSEA. Here the CDR3 reads CSVEVGGVTDTQYF. In DNA, the CDR3 is TGCAGCGTTGAGGTAGGGGGTGTCACAGATACGCAGTATTTT.

This clonotype was counted between two and nine times. V is TRBV4-3 and J is TRBJ1-2; 8 bases align to TRBD1. J was trimmed by 4 bases and V by 0 bases; bases with no gene match: 7. The V gene's germline CDR1 is LGHNA and CDR2 YSLEER. This CDR3 comprises 16 residues. Written as DNA, the CDR3 is TGCGCCAGCAGCCAAGATCCGCAGGGGGCCCTCTATGGCTACACCTTC. This gives the protein CASSQDPQGALYGYTF.